This T cell receptor beta chain was documented in a study of HIV-infected patients and healthy controls. Study details: The CD4:CD8 ratio increased slightly in early therapy, but CD8 counts showed no consistent change. Points from the study as a whole: HIV-infected repertoires had significantly higher mean Gini indices than controls, possibly reflecting oligoclonality.

This clonotype was seen repeatedly, ten times or more. Its specificity is unknown. Reverse transcription used 450 to 500 ng RNA and constant-region primers for alpha and beta. Using multiplexing indices, alpha and beta chain libraries were generated apart by chain-specific third strand synthesis. A short first PCR added P5 and P7 adapter elements and a second index. TCRdb recomputed calls from the 5' RACE reads with MiXCR, one row per CDR3 protein. The sample shows roughly 9,400 distinct CDR3 sequences, roughly 9.4% of them seen only once. Antiretroviral therapy had run roughly three months, about 14 weeks, before follow-up blood collection. No cell fractionation was done, so the repertoire covers all unsorted peripheral blood T cells. CDR1 is SGHTA and CDR2 is FQGTGA in the germline V gene. The V gene lost 0 bases and the J gene lost 1 base, with 7 bases spanning the gap. The CDR3 spans 15 residues.

The gene calls are TRBV7-3 and TRBJ2-1; D gene uncertain. The receptor was isolated from an adult with HIV infection. The sample in question was blood, obtained during antiretroviral therapy. This CDR3 reads CASSLTHQSYNEQFF. The DNA of the CDR3 is TGTGCCAGCAGCTTAACTCATCAGTCCTACAATGAGCAGTTCTTC.